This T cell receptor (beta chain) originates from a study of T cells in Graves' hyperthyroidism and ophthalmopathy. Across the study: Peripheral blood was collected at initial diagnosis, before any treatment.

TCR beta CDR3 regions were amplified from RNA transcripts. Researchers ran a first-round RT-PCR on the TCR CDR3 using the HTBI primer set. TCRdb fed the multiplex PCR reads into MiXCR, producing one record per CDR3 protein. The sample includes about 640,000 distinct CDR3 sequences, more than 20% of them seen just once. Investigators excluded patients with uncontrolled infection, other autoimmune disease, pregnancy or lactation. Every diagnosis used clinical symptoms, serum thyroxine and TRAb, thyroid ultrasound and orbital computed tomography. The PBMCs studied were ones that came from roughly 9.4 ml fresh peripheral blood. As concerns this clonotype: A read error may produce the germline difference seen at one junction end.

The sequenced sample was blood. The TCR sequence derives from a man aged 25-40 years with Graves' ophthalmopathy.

DNA for the CDR3: TGTGCCAGTAGTGGAACCAGCGGGAGCGCCCGGGCCGGGGAGCTGTTCTTT. Translated, it gives CASSGTSGSARAGELFF. The chain employs TRBV19 and TRBJ2-2, with 8 bases lining up with TRBD2. Germline V gene sequence: CDR1 LNHDA, CDR2 SQIVND (reference sequence). The CDR3 loop spans 17 amino acids.